Shown below are 29 T cell receptor beta chains from a single sample sequenced in a study of blood T cell repertoires in COVID-19. The table came from immunoSEQ multiplex PCR; TCRdb's copy has only in-frame clones and leaves some out. This table holds 240,000 or so clones, roughly 88% found once. Source material: peripheral blood. The source is a woman aged 30 to 39 with acute or convalescent COVID-19.

The chain is built from TRBV7-9 and TRBJ1-2, with D perhaps TRBD1 (5 bases). Germline V gene sequence: CDR1 SEHNR, CDR2 FQNEAQ (reference sequence). Trimming left V 5 bases short and J 4 bases short, with 17 bases between. The CDR3 consists of 15 residues. CDR3 residues: CASSATGLGLYGYTF. The CDR3 DNA reads TGTGCCAGCAGCGCCACGGGACTCGGACTCTATGGCTACACCTTC.

This clone turned up a few times. The CDR3 here is CAWSVPRDRGASGANVLTF. The CDR3 bases are TGTGCCTGGAGTGTACCACGGGACAGGGGGGCCTCTGGGGCCAACGTCCTGACTTTC. The chain joins TRBV30 to TRBJ2-6; 11 positions agree with TRBD1. This CDR3 contains 19 residues. V was pared by 0 bases and J by 0 bases, with 7 bases of the junction left unmatched. Germline V CDR1 and CDR2: GTSNPN, SVGIG (reference sequence).

The gene calls are TRBV18 and TRBJ2-5; a possible D gene is TRBD1 (7 bases). Trimming pared 6 bases from V and 1 base from J, leaving 9 bases between. Germline CDR1 is KGHSH and CDR2 is LQKENI. The CDR3 totals 13 residues. The CDR3 loop reads CASSQGGQETQYF. In nucleotides, the CDR3 is TGTGCCAGCTCGCAGGGGGGCCAAGAGACCCAGTACTTC.

The V gene is TRBV30, the J gene TRBJ2-7; D remains ambiguous. The V end lost 1 base, the J end lost 3 bases, and 16 bases lay between the germline ends. The CDR3 is made up of 15 amino acids. CDR1 GTSNPN and CDR2 SVGIG come from the germline V gene (reference sequence). DNA of the CDR3: TGTGCCTGGAGTGAATTTTTCGGAGAACTCTACGAGCAGTACTTC. Translating gives CAWSEFFGELYEQYF.

The rearrangement joins TRBV20-1 to TRBJ2-7; 8 nucleotides align to TRBD2. CDR1 and CDR2 (germline): DFQATT, SNEGSKA (reference sequence). The CDR3 covers 14 residues. V dropped 3 bases and J dropped 9; count of bases not matched to a gene: 13. DNA of the CDR3: TGCAGTGCTAGTTCCCAAAGCGGGAGTTCATGGCAGTACTTC. Protein: CSASSQSGSSWQYF.

The rearrangement joins TRBV11-3 to TRBJ2-1; a weak D match, TRBD2 (6 bases). The germline V gene encodes CDR1 SGHNT and CDR2 YENEEA. This CDR3 has 16 residues. V lost 5 bases and J lost 3, with 17 bases in between. Here the CDR3 reads CASSDRTGDFYNEQFF. CDR3 DNA: TGTGCCAGCAGCGATAGGACGGGAGACTTCTACAATGAGCAGTTCTTC.

This clone has more than one count but fewer than ten. The chain uses TRBV6-5 and TRBJ2-1; 12 nucleotides match TRBD2. Germline loops: CDR1 MNHEY, CDR2 SVGAGI. The CDR3 sequence is 15 residues long. Losses at the gene ends were 7 bases for V and 9 bases for J; bases not matched to a gene: 10. CDR3 coding DNA: TGTGCCAGCACCGAGACTAGCGGGGGTAGTAGTGAGCAGTTCTTC. This sequence encodes CASTETSGGSSEQFF.

The gene calls are TRBV9 and TRBJ2-3, with D possibly TRBD2 on 6 matching bases. The germline V gene has CDR1 SGDLS and CDR2 YYNGEE. The CDR3 runs to 15 residues. Trimming left V 2 bases short and J 0 bases short, with 10 bases between. The CDR3 DNA reads TGTGCCAGCAGCGTCGGGGGTGCTAGCACAGATACGCAGTATTTT. Translation: CASSVGGASTDTQYF.

This chain joins TRBV9 and TRBJ2-7; possibly TRBD2 for D (6 bases). Germline V gene lookup returns CDR1 SGDLS and CDR2 YYNGEE. The CDR3 consists of 14 residues. V lost 0 bases and J lost 6, with 13 bases in between. The CDR3 DNA reads as TGTGCCAGCAGCGTAGGATTGGGGACTGTCGAGCAGTACTTC. Protein product: CASSVGLGTVEQYF.

This sequence joins TRBV12-5 and TRBJ2-1, with D unresolved. V was cut by 2 bases and J by 8 bases, with 4 bases left in between. The germline V gene has CDR1 LGHNT and CDR2 FRNRAP. The CDR3 contains 11 residues. The CDR3 DNA sequence: TGTGCTAGTGGTTTGTTATATGAGCAGTTCTTC. Amino acids: CASGLLYEQFF.

The rearrangement links TRBV7-2 to TRBJ2-5, with TRBD2 matching 11 bases. The V gene end was trimmed by 1 base and the J gene end by 1 base; junction bases not matched to a gene: 8. The length of the CDR3 is 18 residues. Germline CDR1 SGHTA, CDR2 FQGNSA. CDR3 nucleotides: TGTGCCAGCAGCTTAGTACCTAGCGGGAGGATAGGCCAAGAGACCCAGTACTTC. Its protein product is CASSLVPSGRIGQETQYF.

The CDR3 DNA reads as TGTGCCAGCAGCAAGGACAGGGCTGGCAATCAGCCCCAGCATTTT. Translating gives CASSKDRAGNQPQHF. The chain joins TRBV27 to TRBJ1-5; 8 bases match TRBD1. The CDR3 has 15 amino acids. V gave up 6 bases and J gave up 2 bases; unmatched junction bases: 6. Germline V lookup: CDR1 MNHEY, CDR2 SMNVEV (reference sequence).

The J gene is TRBJ2-7, the V gene TRBV27; perhaps TRBD2 as D (6 bases). Germline V gene data show CDR1 as MNHEY and CDR2 as SMNVEV (reference sequence). The CDR3 covers 13 residues. V lost 7 bases, J lost 2 bases, and 12 bases lay in between. The CDR3 nucleotides read TGTGCCAGCAAGGGCGGGGCGGCCTACGAGCAGTACTTC. Residues: CASKGGAAYEQYF.

The V gene is TRBV9, the J gene TRBJ2-2; D possibly corresponds to TRBD2 (6 bases). Trimming stripped 3 bases from V and 0 bases from J, with 21 bases between. CDR1 is SGDLS, CDR2 YYNGEE, per germline. The CDR3 consists of 19 residues. CDR3 region: CASSARPLGSGANTGELFF. The DNA of the CDR3 is TGTGCCAGCAGCGCGAGGCCCCTAGGTAGCGGAGCGAACACCGGGGAGCTGTTTTTT.

The chain carries TRBV30 and TRBJ1-1; D gene unclear. This CDR3 has 13 residues. V lost 0 bases, J lost 6 bases, and 11 bases lay in between. CDR1 and CDR2 from the germline V gene are GTSNPN and SVGIG (reference sequence). The CDR3 is CAWSVALAAEAFF. Written as DNA, the CDR3 is TGTGCCTGGAGTGTAGCCTTGGCGGCTGAAGCTTTCTTT. Full variable domain (missing parts from reference TRBV30 and TRBJ1-1): SQTIHQWPATLVQPVGSPLSLECTVEGTSNPNLYWYRQAAGRGLQLLFYSVGIGQISSEVPQNLSASRPQDRQFILSSKKLLLSDSGFYLCAWSVALAAEAFFGQGTRLTVV.

The rearrangement joins TRBV15 to TRBJ2-5; 14 bases fit TRBD2. The V segment lost 4 bases and the J segment 3 bases; nucleotides outside the gene matches: 10. Germline V gene sequence: CDR1 LNHNV, CDR2 YYDKDF (reference sequence). The CDR3 spans 18 residues. In DNA form, the CDR3 reads TGTGCCACCAGCAACCCCCTGGGACTAGCGGGAGCCAAAGAGACCCAGTACTTC. The encoded protein is CATSNPLGLAGAKETQYF.

V and J are TRBV9 and TRBJ1-1; no clear D gene. Germline V CDR1 and CDR2: SGDLS, YYNGEE. The ends were cut back, 0 bases at V and 1 base at J, with 7 bases in the middle. The CDR3 totals 14 residues. This CDR3 is CASSVVRQNTEAFF. CDR3 coding DNA: TGTGCCAGCAGCGTAGTCAGGCAGAACACTGAAGCTTTCTTT.

The genes are TRBV27 and TRBJ1-1, with D hard to call. Germline V gives CDR1 MNHEY, CDR2 SMNVEV (reference sequence). The CDR3 length is 14 residues. Trimming took 6 bases from V and 6 from J, leaving 17 bases between them. CDR3 protein: CASRRRPGVAEAFF. The CDR3 DNA sequence: TGTGCCAGCAGACGACGCCCCGGGGTAGCTGAAGCTTTCTTT.

This chain joins TRBV6-5 and TRBJ1-1; D gene uncertain. The germline V and J ends were trimmed by 7 bases and 1 base, with 16 bases remaining between them. Germline lookup yields CDR1 MNHEY and CDR2 SVGAGI. CDR3 length equals 15 residues. CDR3 loop: CASISRISGNTEAFF. The CDR3, as DNA: TGTGCCAGCATATCTCGAATATCGGGGAACACTGAAGCTTTCTTT.

The chain employs TRBV7-9 and TRBJ2-1, with D perhaps matching TRBD2 (6 bases). Germline assignment: CDR1 SEHNR and CDR2 FQNEAQ (reference sequence). The V end was cut by 7 bases, the J end by 9 bases, with 7 bases between. The CDR3 covers 10 residues. Here the CDR3 reads CASTGLEQFF. Written as DNA, the CDR3 is TGTGCCAGCACGGGACTTGAGCAGTTCTTC.

The gene calls are TRBV19 and TRBJ1-2, with D possibly TRBD1 on 5 matching bases. This CDR3 has 13 amino acids. Trimming removed 1 base from V and 7 bases from J, with 10 bases in between. Germline-derived CDR1 and CDR2 are LNHDA and SQIVND (reference sequence). The CDR3 DNA sequence: TGTGCCAGTAGTATAGGGGGCCAGCTTGGCTACACCTTC. Amino acid sequence: CASSIGGQLGYTF.

This sequence joins TRBV6-2 or TRBV6-3 and TRBJ1-1; a possible D gene is TRBD1 (5 bases). Trimming left V 4 bases short and J 9 bases short, with 21 bases between. The CDR3 covers 15 residues. The V gene's germline CDR1 is MNHEY and CDR2 SVGEGT. The CDR3 is CASSSPGHTTLKAFF. As DNA, the CDR3 is TGTGCCAGCAGTTCGCCCGGACACACTACATTAAAAGCTTTCTTT.

The chain employs TRBV5-6 and TRBJ2-7, with D possibly TRBD2 on 7 matching bases. Deletions cut 0 bases from V and 2 bases from J, with 12 bases between. The germline V gene encodes CDR1 SGHDT and CDR2 YYEEEE. The CDR3 spans 15 residues. CDR3 residues: CASSLAGGGPYEQYF. Written as DNA, the CDR3 is TGTGCCAGCAGCTTGGCAGGCGGGGGCCCCTACGAGCAGTACTTC.

The CDR3 DNA reads as TGTGCCAGCAGCCTGTTGGGGCGTATGAACACTGAAGCTTTCTTT. Translated, it gives CASSLLGRMNTEAFF. This rearrangement joins TRBV7-2 to TRBJ1-1, with a possible D match to TRBD1 (5 bases). Looked up from germline, CDR1 is SGHTA and CDR2 is FQGNSA. With 5 bases removed from V and 0 bases from J, the gap between germline ends came to 13 bases. The length of the CDR3 is 15 residues.

The chain couples TRBV7-2 to TRBJ2-5; 7 bases map to TRBD1. This CDR3 has 13 residues. The V gene's germline CDR1 is SGHTA and CDR2 FQGNSA. Losses at the gene ends were 6 bases for V and 5 bases for J; bases not matched to a gene: 6. CDR3 residues: CASSRTGVETQYF. The CDR3 DNA is TGTGCCAGCAGTCGTACAGGGGTCGAGACCCAGTACTTC.

The chain links TRBV6-6 to TRBJ2-5; 8 nucleotides agree with TRBD2. The V gene end was trimmed by 2 bases and the J gene end by 5 bases; junction bases not matched to a gene: 4. Germline CDR1 MNHNY, CDR2 SVGAGI (reference sequence). This CDR3 has 14 amino acids. Here the CDR3 reads CASSYRLAPETQYF. DNA for the CDR3: TGTGCCAGCAGTTACAGACTAGCGCCTGAGACCCAGTACTTC.

V is TRBV10-1 and J is TRBJ2-7; D gene uncertain. This CDR3 spans 14 amino acids. CDR1 is WNHNN, CDR2 SYGVQD, per germline (reference sequence). Between the trimmed V and J ends, which lost 2 bases and 2 bases, there was a span of 10 bases. The CDR3, as DNA: TGCGCCAGCAGTGAGCGCGACTTTCCCTACGAGCAGTACTTC. Protein: CASSERDFPYEQYF.

The chain combines TRBV19 with TRBJ1-1; D is uncertain. The CDR3 sequence is 14 residues long. Germline CDR1 is LNHDA and CDR2 is SQIVND (reference sequence). V was pared by 5 bases and J by 1 base, with 11 bases between. The CDR3 sequence is CASSLMTGNTEAFF. DNA for the CDR3: TGTGCCAGTAGTCTCATGACGGGGAACACTGAAGCTTTCTTT. Using reference TRBV19 and TRBJ1-1 for the parts outside the CDR3, the full variable domain is DGGITQSPKYLFRKEGQNVTLSCEQNLNHDAMYWYRQDPGQGLRLIYYSQIVNDFQKGDIAEGYSVSREKKESFPLTVTSAQKNPTAFYLCASSLMTGNTEAFFGQGTRLTVV.

The V gene is TRBV5-5, the J gene TRBJ1-3, with 9 bases identical to TRBD1. The V gene's germline CDR1 is SGHKS and CDR2 YYEKEE (reference sequence). J was trimmed by 4 bases and V by 4 bases; bases with no gene match: 9. The length of the CDR3 is 16 residues. CDR3 nucleotides: TGTGCCAGCAGCGCCGGACAGGGGCGGTCGGGAAACACCATATATTTT. Translated, it gives CASSAGQGRSGNTIYF.